These T cell receptor beta chains were read from a single sample in a study of breast tumors, draining lymph nodes, adjacent tissues. TCRdb re-derived calls from the multiplex PCR reads in MiXCR, one entry per CDR3 protein. The table lists about 180,000 distinct CDR3 sequences, roughly 30% of them singletons, with about 3.9% in the top ten. Material for sequencing was axillary lymph node tissue. These receptors were obtained from a female donor with breast cancer. Some clones in this sample may be carry-over from other donors' samples. Both conserved end residues are part of each CDR3. The D gene is left open where the match is weak. Expanded clones are given a class, and other clones once, few, many or no size at all.

j_call v_call cdr3_length clone_size d_call cdr3_nt cdr3_aa
TRBJ2-7 TRBV6-1 13 - - TGTGCCAGCAACCCCGGCAGGTCCTACGAGCAGTACTTC CASNPGRSYEQYF
TRBJ1-2 TRBV7-2 16 many TRBD1 TGTGCCAGCAGCCCCGCTACCCTACAGGGGGCGCATGGCTACACCTTC CASSPATLQGAHGYTF
TRBJ1-4 TRBV19 15 many - TGTGCCAGTAGTATCTCATCAGCAACTAATGAAAAACTGTTTTTT CASSISSATNEKLFF
TRBJ2-6 TRBV29-1 13 - TRBD1 TGCAGCGTTGAAAGGGACAGATCGAACACTGAAGCTTTC CSVERDRSNTEAF
TRBJ2-3 TRBV5-1 15 many - TGCGCCACCCACCGAGGCAGGGAGAACACAGATACGCAGTATTTT CATHRGRENTDTQYF
TRBJ1-2 TRBV5-4 13 many - TGTGCCAGCAGCTTGGTGACTAACTATGGCTACACCTTC CASSLVTNYGYTF
TRBJ2-2 TRBV20-1 15 many TRBD2 TGCAGTGCTAGACCCCCGGGACTAGCGTTAGGGGAGCTGTTTTTT CSARPPGLALGELFF
TRBJ2-3 TRBV12-3/TRBV12-4 13 many TRBD2 TGTGCCAGCGGGACGGGAGGGCCAGATACGCAGTATTTT CASGTGGPDTQYF
TRBJ2-3 TRBV9 17 - - TGTGCCAGCAGCGTAGGAGAAGCGGTGAGCGGCACAGATACGCAGTATTTT CASSVGEAVSGTDTQYF
TRBJ2-5 TRBV20-1 13 many - TGCAGTGCTAGAAGGGCGGGGATAGAGACCCAGTACTTC CSARRAGIETQYF
TRBJ1-4 TRBV29-1 16 - TRBD1 TGCAGCGCTAGTTCCGGGACAGGGGACACTAATGAAAAACTGTCTTTT CSASSGTGDTNEKLSF
TRBJ1-2 TRBV7-9 14 few - TGTGCCAGCAGCCTCTCTTGGGGGGGCGAAGGCTACACCTTC CASSLSWGGEGYTF
TRBJ2-1 TRBV7-6 18 many TRBD2 TGTGCCAGCAGCTTAGCTAGCGGGGGCGGGCGGACCTACAATGAGCAGTTCTTC CASSLASGGGRTYNEQFF
TRBJ1-2 TRBV29-1 14 - - TGCAGCGTAGACCGGGACGGGGGAGGGGATGGCTACACCTTC CSVDRDGGGDGYTF
TRBJ2-1 TRBV6-2/TRBV6-3 12 - - TGTGCCAGCAGTTACGTTGGAGATGAGCAGTTCTTC CASSYVGDEQFF
TRBJ1-2 TRBV7-2 12 many - TGTGCCAGCAGTAATACGGTGGGGGGCTACACCTTC CASSNTVGGYTF
TRBJ1-2 TRBV5-1 13 - - TGCGCCAGCAGCTTGGAGCGGATAGAGCGCCACACCTTC CASSLERIERHTF
TRBJ2-1 TRBV5-6 15 many - TGTGCCAGCAGCCCCCCGGGCCGAGAGGACAATGAGCAGTTCTTC CASSPPGREDNEQFF
TRBJ1-3 TRBV27 13 - - TGTGCCAGCAGTCTCCTAGAAGGAAACACCATATATTTT CASSLLEGNTIYF
TRBJ2-5 TRBV9 15 many - TGTGCCAGCAGCGTCACTGGGGGGAACGAAGAGACCCAGTACTTC CASSVTGGNEETQYF
TRBJ1-5 TRBV29-1 15 many - TGCAGCGTTGTATCTCAGGGTGGCCCAAATCAGCCCCAGCATTTT CSVVSQGGPNQPQHF
TRBJ1-2 TRBV7-8 14 - - TGTGCCAGCAGCTTAGGGGTCTTCAACTATGGCTACACCTTC CASSLGVFNYGYTF
TRBJ1-2 TRBV25-1 15 many - TGTGCCAGCAGTGAATCTACCGGGTCGACCTACGGCTACACCTTC CASSESTGSTYGYTF
TRBJ2-5 TRBV6-6 14 - - TGTGCCAGCAGACCGGCCGGGGGTTCGGAGACCCAGTACTTC CASRPAGGSETQYF
TRBJ1-5 TRBV28 13 - - TGTGCCAGCACCAGGGGCGGCAATCAGCCCCAGCATTTT CASTRGGNQPQHF
TRBJ1-5 TRBV7-6 14 many - TGTGCCAGCAGCTTAGGGACACCGGATCAGCCCCAGCATTTT CASSLGTPDQPQHF
TRBJ2-7 TRBV20-1 13 few - TGCAGTGCTGATGACGGGAGCTCCTACGAGCAGTACTTC CSADDGSSYEQYF
TRBJ1-3 TRBV20-1 12 - TRBD1 TGCAGTGTAGAGGGACAGGGGAGCACCATATATTTT CSVEGQGSTIYF
TRBJ1-1 TRBV11-1 13 - TRBD1 TGTGCCAGCAGCCCAGGGACAGCTACTGAAGCTTTCTTT CASSPGTATEAFF
TRBJ2-5 TRBV20-1 13 many TRBD1 TGCAGTGCTAGGAAGGGGGCTGGAGAGACCCAGTACTTC CSARKGAGETQYF
TRBJ1-1 TRBV2 14 few - TGTGCCAGCAGTGAAGCGGGAAGGCGAACTGAAGCTTTCTTT CASSEAGRRTEAFF
TRBJ2-2 TRBV6-5 18 - - TGTGCCAGCAGTCACTTTGACTGGCGGGGGCCTAACCCCGGGGAGCTGTTTTTT CASSHFDWRGPNPGELFF
TRBJ1-2 TRBV5-6 16 - - TGTGCCAGCAGCTTGGTAGGGGGGCCCAATAACTATGGCTGCACCTTC CASSLVGGPNNYGCTF
TRBJ1-4 TRBV7-9 17 - - TGTGCCAGCAGCCCGCCGACCTCGCGGGCGCCCAATGCAAAACTGTTTTTT CASSPPTSRAPNAKLFF
TRBJ2-3 TRBV12-5 17 many - TGTGCTAGTGGCGCCCCCAAACGGGGGCTGGGCACAGATACGCAGTATTTT CASGAPKRGLGTDTQYF
TRBJ1-1 TRBV7-2 12 - TRBD1 TGTGCCAGCAGCTTGGGACAGGGCTTCGCTTTCTTT CASSLGQGFAFF
TRBJ1-5 TRBV7-8 16 many - TGTGCCAGCACCCACCGAGGGGGTATGAGCAATCAGCCCCAGCATTTT CASTHRGGMSNQPQHF
TRBJ1-4 TRBV7-6 12 many - TGTGCCAGCAGCTCGGGTGGTGGGGAACTGTTTTTT CASSSGGGELFF
TRBJ1-5 TRBV12-5 12 many - TGTGCTAGTGGTTTCGCCAATCAGCCCCAGCATTTT CASGFANQPQHF
TRBJ1-5 TRBV11-2 18 few - TGTGCCAGCAGCTTAGATCAGTCCACGGGGGCAATGGATCAGCCCCAGCATTTT CASSLDQSTGAMDQPQHF
TRBJ2-1 TRBV20-1 14 - TRBD2 TGCAGTGCTGGGACTAGCGGGGCCTACACTGAGCAGTTCTTC CSAGTSGAYTEQFF
TRBJ1-2 TRBV6-1 12 many - TGTGCCAGCAGTGACGGGAACTATGGCTACACCTTC CASSDGNYGYTF
TRBJ1-1 TRBV5-8 16 - TRBD1 TGTGCCAGCAGCTACCGACAGGGGCACCGTCACACTGAAGCTTTCTTT CASSYRQGHRHTEAFF
TRBJ2-3 TRBV12-3/TRBV12-4 15 many TRBD2 TGTGCCAGCAGTGTAGCGGGAGAAAGGAGAAATACGCAGTATTTT CASSVAGERRNTQYF
TRBJ2-3 TRBV3-1 13 - - TGTGCCAGCAGCCAAGAGCCACGAGATACGCAGTATTTT CASSQEPRDTQYF
TRBJ1-3 TRBV4-1 15 many - TGCGCCAGCAGCCAAGGTACCGGCCTGGGAAACACCATATATTTT CASSQGTGLGNTIYF